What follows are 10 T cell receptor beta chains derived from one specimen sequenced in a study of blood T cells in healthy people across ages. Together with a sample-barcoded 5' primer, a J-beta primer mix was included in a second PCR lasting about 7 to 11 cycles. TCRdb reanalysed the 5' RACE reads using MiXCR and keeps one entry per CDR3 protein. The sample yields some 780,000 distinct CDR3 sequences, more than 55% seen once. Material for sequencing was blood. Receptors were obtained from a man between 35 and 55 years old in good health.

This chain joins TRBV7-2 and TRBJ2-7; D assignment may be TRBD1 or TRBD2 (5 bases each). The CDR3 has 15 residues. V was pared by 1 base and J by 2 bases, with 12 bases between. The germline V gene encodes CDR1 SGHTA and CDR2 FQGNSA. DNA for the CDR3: TGTGCCAGCAGCTTAGGATTGGGGCGGGCCTACGAGCAGTACTTC. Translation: CASSLGLGRAYEQYF. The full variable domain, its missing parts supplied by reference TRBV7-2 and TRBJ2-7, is GAGVSQSPSNKVTEKGKDVELRCDPISGHTALYWYRQSLGQGLEFLIYFQGNSAPDKSGLPSDRFSAERTGGSVSTLTIQRTQQEDSAVYLCASSLGLGRAYEQYFGPGTRLTVT.

Here the CDR3 reads CASSYLAGANNEQFF. CDR3 DNA sequence: TGCGCCAGCAGCTACCTAGCGGGGGCAAACAATGAGCAGTTCTTC. V is TRBV5-1 and J is TRBJ2-1; TRBD2 aligns across 10 bases. The V gene end was trimmed by 3 bases and the J gene end by 5 bases; junction bases not matched to a gene: 5. The CDR3 has 15 residues. CDR1 and CDR2 (germline): SGHRS, YFSETQ.

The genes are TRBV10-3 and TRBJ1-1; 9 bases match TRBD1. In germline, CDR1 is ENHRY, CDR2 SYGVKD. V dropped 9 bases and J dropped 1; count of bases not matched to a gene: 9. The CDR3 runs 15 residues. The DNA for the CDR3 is TGTGCCATTAAACCCGGGACAGGGTCGAACACTGAAGCTTTCTTT. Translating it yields CAIKPGTGSNTEAFF.

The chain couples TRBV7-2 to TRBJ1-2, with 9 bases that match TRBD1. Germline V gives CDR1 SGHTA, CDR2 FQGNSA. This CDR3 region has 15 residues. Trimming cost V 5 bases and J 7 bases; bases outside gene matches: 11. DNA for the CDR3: TGTGCCAGCAGCGGAGGGACAGGGAGGATTAGTGGCTACACCTTC. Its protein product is CASSGGTGRISGYTF.

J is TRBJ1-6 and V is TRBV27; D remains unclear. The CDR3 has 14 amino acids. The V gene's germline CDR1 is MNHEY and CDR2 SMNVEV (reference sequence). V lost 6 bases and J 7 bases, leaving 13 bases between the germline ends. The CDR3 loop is CASSLLRINSPLHF. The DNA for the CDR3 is TGTGCCAGCAGCTTACTCAGGATAAATTCACCCCTCCACTTT.

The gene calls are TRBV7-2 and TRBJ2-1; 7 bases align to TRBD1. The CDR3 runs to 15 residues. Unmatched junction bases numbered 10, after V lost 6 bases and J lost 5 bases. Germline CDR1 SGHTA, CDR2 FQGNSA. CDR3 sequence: CASSPTGTEHNEQFF. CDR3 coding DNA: TGTGCCAGCAGTCCAACCGGGACAGAACACAATGAGCAGTTCTTC.

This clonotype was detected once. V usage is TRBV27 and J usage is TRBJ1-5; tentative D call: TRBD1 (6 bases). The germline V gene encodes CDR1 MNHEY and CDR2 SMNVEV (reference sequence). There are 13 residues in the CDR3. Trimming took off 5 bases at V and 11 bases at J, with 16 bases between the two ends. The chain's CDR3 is CASSGTSFLAQHF. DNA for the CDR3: TGTGCCAGCAGTGGGACATCCTTTTTAGCCCAGCATTTT.

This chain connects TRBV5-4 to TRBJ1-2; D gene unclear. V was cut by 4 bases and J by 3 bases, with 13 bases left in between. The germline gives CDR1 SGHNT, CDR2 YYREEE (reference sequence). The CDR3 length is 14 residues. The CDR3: CASSTTSIDYGYTF. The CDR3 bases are TGTGCCAGCAGCACCACCTCAATCGACTATGGCTACACCTTC.

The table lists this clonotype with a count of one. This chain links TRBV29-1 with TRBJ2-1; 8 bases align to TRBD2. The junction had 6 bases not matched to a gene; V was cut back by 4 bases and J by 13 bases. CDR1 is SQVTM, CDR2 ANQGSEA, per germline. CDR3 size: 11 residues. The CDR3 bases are TGCAGCGTTGGTAACGGGGGGGGTCAGTTCTTC. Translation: CSVGNGGGQFF.

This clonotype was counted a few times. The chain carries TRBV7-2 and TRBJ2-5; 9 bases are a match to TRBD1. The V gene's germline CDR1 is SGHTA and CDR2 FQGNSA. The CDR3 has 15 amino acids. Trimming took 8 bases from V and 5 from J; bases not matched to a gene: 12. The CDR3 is CASGRGTGIWETQYF. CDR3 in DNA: TGTGCCAGCGGTCGAGGGACAGGGATTTGGGAGACCCAGTACTTC.